This is a list of T cell receptor beta chains from one sample in a study of control samples from healthy donors and cancer patients. TCRdb keeps only in-frame clones here, not all; method: immunoSEQ multiplex PCR. Of about 130,000 clones listed, roughly 90% are singletons. The sample consisted of blood. Receptors originate from a man between 18 and 29 years old in good health. The CDR3 runs from the conserved cysteine through the conserved F or W. Each record gives: V gene, clone size, D gene, J gene, CDR3 length, CDR3 protein, CDR3 DNA. A D gene is named only where the DNA matches it firmly. The listing skips clone size in some rows; elsewhere it reads once, few, many or a size class.

v_gene: TRBV7-2; abundance: .; d_gene: .; j_gene: TRBJ1-2; len: 14; CDR3aa: CASSPGTFLYGYTF; CDR3nt: TGTGCCAGCAGCCCCGGGACATTCCTCTATGGCTACACCTTC
v_gene: TRBV9; abundance: once; d_gene: TRBD2; j_gene: TRBJ2-7; len: 18; CDR3aa: CASSASPDTSGEIYEQYF; CDR3nt: TGTGCCAGCAGCGCATCCCCAGATACTAGCGGGGAAATCTACGAGCAGTACTTC
v_gene: TRBV10-1; abundance: .; d_gene: .; j_gene: TRBJ2-3; len: 14; CDR3aa: CASSEEVPPDTQYF; CDR3nt: TGCGCCAGCAGTGAGGAGGTACCGCCAGATACGCAGTATTTT
v_gene: TRBV11-3; abundance: .; d_gene: TRBD1; j_gene: TRBJ2-2; len: 14; CDR3aa: CASRYRGRTGELFF; CDR3nt: TGTGCCAGCAGATACAGGGGTAGAACCGGGGAGCTGTTTTTT
v_gene: TRBV5-1; abundance: .; d_gene: TRBD2; j_gene: TRBJ2-7; len: 17; CDR3aa: CASTSGLAGKGNYEQYF; CDR3nt: TGCGCCAGCACCTCGGGACTAGCGGGAAAAGGTAACTACGAGCAGTACTTC
v_gene: TRBV5-5; abundance: .; d_gene: .; j_gene: TRBJ1-1; len: 13; CDR3aa: CASSFELDSEAFF; CDR3nt: TGTGCCAGCAGCTTTGAATTGGACAGTGAAGCTTTCTTT
v_gene: TRBV19; abundance: .; d_gene: .; j_gene: TRBJ1-1; len: 11; CDR3aa: CASNGSTEAFF; CDR3nt: TGTGCCAGTAATGGGAGCACTGAAGCTTTCTTT
v_gene: TRBV29-1; abundance: .; d_gene: TRBD1; j_gene: TRBJ2-7; len: 15; CDR3aa: CSVRGGGQGAYEQYF; CDR3nt: TGCAGCGTCCGAGGGGGTGGACAGGGGGCATACGAGCAGTACTTC
v_gene: TRBV5-6; abundance: .; d_gene: .; j_gene: TRBJ2-7; len: 13; CDR3aa: CASSLNLLSEQYF; CDR3nt: TGTGCCAGCAGCTTGAACCTGTTGTCCGAGCAGTACTTC
v_gene: TRBV11-2; abundance: .; d_gene: .; j_gene: TRBJ2-7; len: 12; CDR3aa: CASSLGVYEQYF; CDR3nt: TGTGCCAGCAGCTTAGGGGTCTACGAGCAGTACTTC
v_gene: TRBV19; abundance: .; d_gene: .; j_gene: TRBJ1-1; len: 12; CDR3aa: CASSTLNTEAFF; CDR3nt: TGTGCCAGTAGTACATTGAACACTGAAGCTTTCTTT
v_gene: TRBV5-6; abundance: .; d_gene: TRBD1; j_gene: TRBJ2-3; len: 14; CDR3aa: CASSADRGTDTQYF; CDR3nt: TGTGCCAGCAGTGCGGACAGGGGTACAGATACGCAGTATTTT
v_gene: TRBV7-2; abundance: .; d_gene: TRBD2; j_gene: TRBJ2-3; len: 18; CDR3aa: CASSLAGASGGPRDTQYF; CDR3nt: TGTGCCAGCAGCTTAGCTGGGGCTAGCGGGGGCCCCCGGGATACGCAGTATTTT
v_gene: TRBV4-2; abundance: .; d_gene: .; j_gene: TRBJ2-2; len: 17; CDR3aa: CASSPSLGGARTGELFF; CDR3nt: TGTGCCAGCAGCCCCTCCCTAGGGGGGGCTCGAACCGGGGAGCTGTTTTTT
v_gene: TRBV3-1/TRBV3-2; abundance: .; d_gene: .; j_gene: TRBJ1-1; len: 11; CDR3aa: CASSRPGEAFF; CDR3nt: TGTGCCAGCAGCCGGCCGGGTGAAGCTTTCTTT
v_gene: TRBV7-9; abundance: .; d_gene: .; j_gene: TRBJ1-2; len: 12; CDR3aa: CASSLPGYGYTF; CDR3nt: TGTGCCAGCAGCTTACCCGGGTATGGCTACACCTTC
v_gene: TRBV28; abundance: .; d_gene: .; j_gene: TRBJ1-2; len: 14; CDR3aa: CASSLRMGEGGYTF; CDR3nt: TGTGCCAGCAGTTTGAGGATGGGAGAGGGTGGCTACACCTTC
v_gene: TRBV2; abundance: .; d_gene: .; j_gene: TRBJ2-7; len: 11; CDR3aa: CASSERYEQYF; CDR3nt: TGTGCCAGCAGTGAAAGGTACGAGCAGTACTTC
v_gene: TRBV12-5; abundance: .; d_gene: .; j_gene: TRBJ1-5; len: 14; CDR3aa: CASGPGRTNQPQHF; CDR3nt: TGTGCTAGTGGACCAGGACGGACAAATCAGCCCCAGCATTTT
v_gene: TRBV5-4; abundance: .; d_gene: .; j_gene: TRBJ2-7; len: 15; CDR3aa: CASSAGDYPPGEQYF; CDR3nt: TGTGCCAGCAGCGCGGGCGACTACCCCCCAGGGGAGCAGTACTTC
v_gene: TRBV6-5; abundance: .; d_gene: TRBD1; j_gene: TRBJ2-3; len: 13; CDR3aa: CASRRTGGNTQYF; CDR3nt: TGTGCCAGCAGAAGGACAGGGGGCAATACGCAGTATTTT
v_gene: TRBV18; abundance: .; d_gene: .; j_gene: TRBJ1-3; len: 16; CDR3aa: CASSPNRQASGNTIYF; CDR3nt: TGTGCCAGCTCACCAAATCGACAGGCTTCTGGAAACACCATATATTTT
v_gene: TRBV10-3; abundance: .; d_gene: TRBD2; j_gene: TRBJ2-2; len: 14; CDR3aa: CASRRGGDTGELFF; CDR3nt: TGTGCCAGCCGCCGGGGGGGCGACACCGGGGAGCTGTTTTTT
v_gene: TRBV14; abundance: few; d_gene: .; j_gene: TRBJ1-3; len: 14; CDR3aa: CASSPSGSGNTIYF; CDR3nt: TGTGCCAGCAGCCCCTCAGGCTCTGGAAACACCATATATTTT
v_gene: TRBV5-4; abundance: .; d_gene: .; j_gene: TRBJ1-3; len: 14; CDR3aa: CASSLEGSGNTIYF; CDR3nt: TGTGCCAGCAGCCTTGAAGGCTCTGGAAACACCATATATTTT
v_gene: TRBV30; abundance: .; d_gene: TRBD1; j_gene: TRBJ2-7; len: 14; CDR3aa: CAWSVGSGGDEQYF; CDR3nt: TGTGCCTGGAGTGTAGGTTCAGGGGGCGACGAGCAGTACTTC
v_gene: TRBV4-2; abundance: .; d_gene: .; j_gene: TRBJ2-5; len: 14; CDR3aa: CASSQDPRTETQYF; CDR3nt: TGTGCCAGCAGCCAAGATCCGAGGACAGAGACCCAGTACTTC
v_gene: TRBV13; abundance: .; d_gene: .; j_gene: TRBJ2-3; len: 15; CDR3aa: CASSSGGRGTDTQYF; CDR3nt: TGTGCCAGCAGCTCCGGGGGGCGAGGCACAGATACGCAGTATTTT
v_gene: TRBV27; abundance: .; d_gene: TRBD1; j_gene: TRBJ1-1; len: 14; CDR3aa: CASQFTWTGGEAFF; CDR3nt: TGTGCCTCCCAGTTTACCTGGACAGGGGGCGAGGCTTTCTTT
v_gene: TRBV5-4; abundance: .; d_gene: TRBD1; j_gene: TRBJ1-2; len: 15; CDR3aa: CASSLAAGDSYGYTF; CDR3nt: TGTGCCAGCAGCTTGGCGGCAGGGGACAGCTATGGCTACACCTTC
v_gene: TRBV11-2; abundance: .; d_gene: TRBD1; j_gene: TRBJ2-7; len: 14; CDR3aa: CASSSGTGMYEQYF; CDR3nt: TGTGCCAGCAGCTCTGGGACAGGGATGTACGAGCAGTACTTC
v_gene: TRBV6-4; abundance: .; d_gene: .; j_gene: TRBJ2-3; len: 13; CDR3aa: CASSVGPADTQYF; CDR3nt: TGTGCCAGCAGTGTAGGGCCGGCAGATACGCAGTATTTT
v_gene: TRBV2; abundance: .; d_gene: TRBD1; j_gene: TRBJ1-2; len: 16; CDR3aa: CASSVIRTGVNYGYTF; CDR3nt: TGTGCCAGCAGCGTCATCCGGACAGGGGTAAACTATGGCTACACCTTC
v_gene: TRBV10-3; abundance: .; d_gene: .; j_gene: TRBJ1-1; len: 14; CDR3aa: CAISESWGSTEAFF; CDR3nt: TGTGCCATCAGTGAGTCCTGGGGGTCCACTGAAGCTTTCTTT
v_gene: TRBV24-1; abundance: few; d_gene: TRBD1; j_gene: TRBJ2-1; len: 19; CDR3aa: CATSDRRGDRDSSYNEQFF; CDR3nt: TGTGCCACCAGTGACCGCCGAGGGGACCGGGACAGCTCCTACAATGAGCAGTTCTTC
v_gene: TRBV7-9; abundance: .; d_gene: .; j_gene: TRBJ2-2; len: 16; CDR3aa: CASTLEPGSNTGELFF; CDR3nt: TGTGCCAGCACCCTAGAGCCTGGATCTAACACCGGGGAGCTGTTTTTT
v_gene: TRBV27; abundance: .; d_gene: TRBD1; j_gene: TRBJ1-5; len: 16; CDR3aa: CASGPGGAVSIQPQHF; CDR3nt: TGTGCCAGCGGACCAGGGGGCGCAGTGAGTATACAGCCCCAGCATTTT
v_gene: TRBV7-9; abundance: .; d_gene: TRBD1; j_gene: TRBJ1-2; len: 13; CDR3aa: CASTLQGGDGYTF; CDR3nt: TGTGCCAGCACCCTCCAGGGGGGGGATGGCTACACCTTC
v_gene: TRBV7-2; abundance: .; d_gene: .; j_gene: TRBJ2-1; len: 17; CDR3aa: CASSSKGGGGTYNEQFF; CDR3nt: TGTGCCAGCAGCTCCAAGGGGGGCGGCGGTACCTACAATGAGCAGTTCTTC
v_gene: TRBV6-4; abundance: .; d_gene: .; j_gene: TRBJ1-1; len: 14; CDR3aa: CASSVRSLNTEAFF; CDR3nt: TGTGCCAGCAGTGTCAGGAGTTTGAACACTGAAGCTTTCTTT
v_gene: TRBV19; abundance: .; d_gene: .; j_gene: TRBJ1-5; len: 14; CDR3aa: CASRDIVSNQPQHF; CDR3nt: TGTGCCAGTAGGGACATCGTGAGTAATCAGCCCCAGCATTTT
v_gene: TRBV5-4; abundance: .; d_gene: .; j_gene: TRBJ1-2; len: 15; CDR3aa: CASSLAPGTDYGYTF; CDR3nt: TGTGCCAGCAGCTTGGCCCCCGGGACGGACTATGGCTACACCTTC
v_gene: TRBV7-9; abundance: .; d_gene: .; j_gene: TRBJ2-5; len: 16; CDR3aa: CASSLYGLAGGETQYF; CDR3nt: TGTGCCAGCAGCTTATACGGGCTAGCAGGGGGGGAGACCCAGTACTTC
v_gene: TRBV7-9; abundance: .; d_gene: .; j_gene: TRBJ1-5; len: 16; CDR3aa: CASSLVGGNSNQPQHF; CDR3nt: TGTGCCAGCAGCCTCGTAGGGGGGAATAGCAATCAGCCCCAGCATTTT
v_gene: TRBV4-1; abundance: once; d_gene: TRBD1; j_gene: TRBJ1-1; len: 17; CDR3aa: CASSHVGDRVKNTEAFF; CDR3nt: TGCGCCAGCAGCCATGTGGGGGACAGGGTGAAGAACACTGAAGCTTTCTTT
v_gene: TRBV13; abundance: .; d_gene: .; j_gene: TRBJ2-7; len: 13; CDR3aa: CASSSTSIYEQYF; CDR3nt: TGTGCCAGCAGCTCCACTAGCATCTACGAGCAGTACTTC